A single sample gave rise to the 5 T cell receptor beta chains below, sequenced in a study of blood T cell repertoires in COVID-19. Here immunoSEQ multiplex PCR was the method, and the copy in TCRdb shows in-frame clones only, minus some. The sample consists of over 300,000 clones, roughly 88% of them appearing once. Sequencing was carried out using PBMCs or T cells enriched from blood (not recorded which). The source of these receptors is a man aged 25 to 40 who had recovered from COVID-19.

The CDR3 loop reads CASSEYHRGIGGYTF. The CDR3 region has the DNA TGTGCCAGCAGTGAATACCACAGGGGAATTGGTGGCTACACCTTC. The chain links TRBV6-1 to TRBJ1-2; the match to TRBD1 covers 7 bases. V gave up 2 bases and J gave up 7 bases; unmatched junction bases: 10. Germline loops: CDR1 MNHNS, CDR2 SASEGT. The CDR3 has 15 residues.

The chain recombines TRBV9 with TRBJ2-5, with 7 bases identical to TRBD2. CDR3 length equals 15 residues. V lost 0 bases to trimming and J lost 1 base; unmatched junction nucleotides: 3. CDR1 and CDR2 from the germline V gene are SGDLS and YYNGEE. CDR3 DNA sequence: TGTGCCAGCAGCGTAGGCGGGGGAGCCCAAGAGACCCAGTACTTC. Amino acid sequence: CASSVGGGAQETQYF.

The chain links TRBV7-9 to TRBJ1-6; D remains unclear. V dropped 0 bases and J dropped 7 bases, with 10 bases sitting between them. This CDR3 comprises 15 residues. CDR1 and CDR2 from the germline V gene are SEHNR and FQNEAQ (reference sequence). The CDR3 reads CASSLADGGNSPLHF. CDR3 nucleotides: TGTGCCAGCAGCTTAGCGGACGGAGGAAATTCACCCCTCCACTTT.

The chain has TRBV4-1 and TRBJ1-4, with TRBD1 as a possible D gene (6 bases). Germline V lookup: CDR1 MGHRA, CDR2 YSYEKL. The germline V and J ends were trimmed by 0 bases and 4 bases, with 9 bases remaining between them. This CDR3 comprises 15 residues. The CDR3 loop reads CASSQEFRGNEKLFF. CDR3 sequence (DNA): TGCGCCAGCAGCCAAGAATTCAGGGGTAATGAAAAACTGTTTTTT.

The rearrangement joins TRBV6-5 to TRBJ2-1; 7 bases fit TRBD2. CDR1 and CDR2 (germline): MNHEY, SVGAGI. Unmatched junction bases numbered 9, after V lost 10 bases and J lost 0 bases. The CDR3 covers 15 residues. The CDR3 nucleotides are TGTGCCACCGCTAGCGGACCGAGCTCCTACAATGAGCAGTTCTTC. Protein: CATASGPSSYNEQFF.